This T cell receptor (beta chain) was sequenced in a study of blood T cell repertoires in COVID-19. Study context: COVID-19 samples, acute and convalescent, were from the United States, Italy and Spain.

V was clipped by 4 bases and J by 7 bases, with 10 bases between them. Germline CDR1 and CDR2: SGHVS and FNYEAQ. This CDR3 is 12 amino acids long. Methods used by the authors: Amplification of reference gene primers was used by the study to estimate nucleated cell counts. The data were produced by immunoSEQ multiplex PCR, yet TCRdb's version contains in-frame clones alone and is incomplete. That table furnishes V, J and clone size, whereas the DNA furnished D and trimming. Of 150,000 to 200,000 clones in the sample, roughly 76% were seen once. The sample taken for sequencing was peripheral blood. This receptor was identified in a woman in her thirties or forties with COVID-19, enrolled during active disease. This chain links TRBV7-6 with TRBJ1-2; TRBD1 might be the D (6 bases). The CDR3 loop reads CASSSGAVGYTF. In DNA form, the CDR3 reads TGTGCCAGCAGCTCAGGGGCAGTTGGCTACACCTTC.